The rows below give T cell receptor beta chains drawn from one sample of a study of blood T cells in healthy people across ages. TCRdb independently ran MiXCR on the 5' RACE reads; one entry per CDR3 protein. In the table there are over 600,000 distinct CDR3 sequences, 56% of which are singletons. Sequencing input: blood. The source of these receptors is a man aged 35-49 years in good health. CDR3s include the opening cysteine and the closing phenylalanine or tryptophan. Each record gives: V gene, J gene, clone size, D gene, CDR3 DNA, CDR3 protein. The D gene is left open where the match is weak. Clone sizes are given selectively: once, few, many, or a class where the clone is expanded.

V gene: TRBV4-2
J gene: TRBJ1-4
clone size: -
D gene: TRBD1
CDR3 DNA: TGTGCCAGCAGCCAAACCGTGGACAGGGTGGATGAAAAACTGTTTTTT
CDR3 protein: CASSQTVDRVDEKLFF

V gene: TRBV28
J gene: TRBJ2-1
clone size: -
D gene: TRBD2
CDR3 DNA: TGTGCCAGCCGAGCGGGAGGAATTAGTAATGAGCAGTTCTTC
CDR3 protein: CASRAGGISNEQFF

V gene: TRBV7-3
J gene: TRBJ2-1
clone size: -
D gene: -
CDR3 DNA: TGTGCCAGCAGTCTCGGACGGGAGCAGTTCTTC
CDR3 protein: CASSLGREQFF

V gene: TRBV11-1
J gene: TRBJ2-3
clone size: -
D gene: -
CDR3 DNA: TGTGCCAGCAGCTTGGTGGAGAGATGGGCAGATACGCAGTATTTT
CDR3 protein: CASSLVERWADTQYF

V gene: TRBV5-1
J gene: TRBJ2-6
clone size: few
D gene: -
CDR3 DNA: TGCGCCAGCAGCCCCTCGGGTAGGGCTAATGGCTCTGGGGCCAACGTCCTGACTTTC
CDR3 protein: CASSPSGRANGSGANVLTF

V gene: TRBV7-3
J gene: TRBJ2-1
clone size: -
D gene: -
CDR3 DNA: TGTGCCAGCAGTTCGTTTGTAGAGAGTGAGCAGTTCTTC
CDR3 protein: CASSSFVESEQFF

V gene: TRBV24-1
J gene: TRBJ2-7
clone size: few
D gene: -
CDR3 DNA: TGTGCCACCAGTTCAAGGAATTCAGCCGAGCAGTACTTC
CDR3 protein: CATSSRNSAEQYF

V gene: TRBV29-1
J gene: TRBJ2-1
clone size: -
D gene: -
CDR3 DNA: TGCAGCGCACCCAAGGCCTCCTACAATGAGCAGTTCTTC
CDR3 protein: CSAPKASYNEQFF

V gene: TRBV24-1
J gene: TRBJ2-5
clone size: -
D gene: TRBD1
CDR3 DNA: TGTGCCACCTCGACAGGGCGAGAGACCCAGTACTTC
CDR3 protein: CATSTGRETQYF

V gene: TRBV29-1
J gene: TRBJ2-2
clone size: -
D gene: -
CDR3 DNA: TGCAGCGCCGCGGTCGGGGGGAACACCGGGGAGCTGTTTTTT
CDR3 protein: CSAAVGGNTGELFF

V gene: TRBV28
J gene: TRBJ2-3
clone size: few
D gene: -
CDR3 DNA: TGTGCCAGCAGTTTGCGGCAGCCCACAGATACGCAGTATTTT
CDR3 protein: CASSLRQPTDTQYF

V gene: TRBV6-5
J gene: TRBJ1-2
clone size: once
D gene: -
CDR3 DNA: TGTGCCAGCAGTTACTCGACGGTATTGGACAGAGGCTACACCTTC
CDR3 protein: CASSYSTVLDRGYTF

V gene: TRBV13
J gene: TRBJ2-7
clone size: -
D gene: TRBD1
CDR3 DNA: TGTGCCAGCAGTGAGGGGGGACAGGGGTTCTACGAGCAGTACTTC
CDR3 protein: CASSEGGQGFYEQYF

V gene: TRBV20-1
J gene: TRBJ2-2
clone size: -
D gene: -
CDR3 DNA: TGCAGTGCTAGAGCGGGCGGGGCGAACACCGGGGAGCTGTTTTTT
CDR3 protein: CSARAGGANTGELFF

V gene: TRBV2
J gene: TRBJ2-3
clone size: few
D gene: TRBD1
CDR3 DNA: TGTGCCAGCAGGGACAGGGGTAGCACAGATACGCAGTATTTT
CDR3 protein: CASRDRGSTDTQYF

V gene: TRBV29-1
J gene: TRBJ2-3
clone size: few
D gene: TRBD2
CDR3 DNA: TGCAGCGTCGAGGGGCTAGCGGGTGGCACAGATACGCAGTATTTT
CDR3 protein: CSVEGLAGGTDTQYF

V gene: TRBV6-1
J gene: TRBJ1-1
clone size: -
D gene: TRBD1
CDR3 DNA: TGTGCCAGCAGTCCTAAGACAGGGAGCACTGAAGCTTTCTTT
CDR3 protein: CASSPKTGSTEAFF

V gene: TRBV12-3/TRBV12-4
J gene: TRBJ1-4
clone size: few
D gene: -
CDR3 DNA: TGTGCCAGCAGTCCCGAAGGGGTCTTGGCTAATGAAAAACTGTTTTTT
CDR3 protein: CASSPEGVLANEKLFF

V gene: TRBV5-1
J gene: TRBJ2-7
clone size: -
D gene: TRBD1
CDR3 DNA: TGCGCCAGCAGTGGATGGGACAGGGCCTACGAGCAGTACTTC
CDR3 protein: CASSGWDRAYEQYF

V gene: TRBV6-1
J gene: TRBJ1-4
clone size: -
D gene: -
CDR3 DNA: TGTGCCAGCAGTGAAATGAGGACTCAGGTGTTTTTT
CDR3 protein: CASSEMRTQVFF

V gene: TRBV6-5
J gene: TRBJ1-2
clone size: once
D gene: -
CDR3 DNA: TGTGCCAGCAGTTACCCTGGGCTGGGGTTTTATGGCTACACCTTC
CDR3 protein: CASSYPGLGFYGYTF

V gene: TRBV11-3
J gene: TRBJ2-7
clone size: few
D gene: TRBD2
CDR3 DNA: TGTGCCAGCAGCTTAGCCCATCCGGGACTAGCGGGAGCGGTATTGGGCGAGCAGTACTTC
CDR3 protein: CASSLAHPGLAGAVLGEQYF

V gene: TRBV11-2
J gene: TRBJ2-2
clone size: -
D gene: TRBD2
CDR3 DNA: TGTGCCAGCAGCTTAGTACCCGGGGGGATGAACACCGGGGAGCTGTTTTTT
CDR3 protein: CASSLVPGGMNTGELFF

V gene: TRBV20-1
J gene: TRBJ2-3
clone size: few
D gene: TRBD2
CDR3 DNA: TGCAGTGCTCAACCGGGACTAGCAACAGATACGCAGTATTTT
CDR3 protein: CSAQPGLATDTQYF

V gene: TRBV6-1
J gene: TRBJ1-2
clone size: -
D gene: TRBD1
CDR3 DNA: TGTGCCAGTCTGCAGGACAGGGTCGGTGGCTACACCTTC
CDR3 protein: CASLQDRVGGYTF

V gene: TRBV5-1
J gene: TRBJ2-5
clone size: many
D gene: TRBD2
CDR3 DNA: TGTGCCAGCAGTTTAGAGCGGGGCCAAGAGACCCAGTACTTC
CDR3 protein: CASSLERGQETQYF

V gene: TRBV7-8
J gene: TRBJ2-1
clone size: -
D gene: TRBD1
CDR3 DNA: TGTGCCAGCAGCTTAGGAAAGGGGGCCGGGACAGGACCATACAATGAGCAGTTCTTC
CDR3 protein: CASSLGKGAGTGPYNEQFF

V gene: TRBV3-1
J gene: TRBJ2-7
clone size: -
D gene: TRBD2
CDR3 DNA: TGTGCCAGCAGCCCCCGGGGGGGATACGAGCAGTACTTC
CDR3 protein: CASSPRGGYEQYF

V gene: TRBV7-2
J gene: TRBJ2-1
clone size: few
D gene: -
CDR3 DNA: TGTGCCAGCAGCTCACGCGGGGGCCCTTACAATGAGCAGTTCTTC
CDR3 protein: CASSSRGGPYNEQFF

V gene: TRBV20-1
J gene: TRBJ2-7
clone size: -
D gene: -
CDR3 DNA: TGCAGTGCTTTGCCTACAGGGTTCAACGAGCAGTACTTC
CDR3 protein: CSALPTGFNEQYF

V gene: TRBV7-2
J gene: TRBJ2-1
clone size: -
D gene: TRBD2
CDR3 DNA: TGTGCCAGCAGCCTACTAGCGGGGCATGAGCAGTTCTTC
CDR3 protein: CASSLLAGHEQFF

V gene: TRBV20-1
J gene: TRBJ2-7
clone size: few
D gene: TRBD2
CDR3 DNA: TGCAGTGCTAGAACTCCCGGACTAGCGGGAGCTAACGAGCAGTACTTC
CDR3 protein: CSARTPGLAGANEQYF

V gene: TRBV6-5
J gene: TRBJ1-2
clone size: -
D gene: TRBD1
CDR3 DNA: TGTGCCAGCAGTTACGGGATAAGGAGACAGGGATGGGGCTACACCTTC
CDR3 protein: CASSYGIRRQGWGYTF

V gene: TRBV4-2
J gene: TRBJ2-7
clone size: few
D gene: -
CDR3 DNA: TGTGCCAGCAGCCAAGATGACGGCTACGAGCAGTACTTC
CDR3 protein: CASSQDDGYEQYF

V gene: TRBV7-6
J gene: TRBJ1-4
clone size: -
D gene: -
CDR3 DNA: TGTGCCAGCAGCTTAGATGCAGGGTTGGAAAAACTGTTTTTT
CDR3 protein: CASSLDAGLEKLFF

V gene: TRBV6-5
J gene: TRBJ2-7
clone size: -
D gene: -
CDR3 DNA: TGTGCCAGCAGTCGGACAGTATTCTACGAGCAGTACTTC
CDR3 protein: CASSRTVFYEQYF

V gene: TRBV7-2
J gene: TRBJ2-5
clone size: -
D gene: TRBD2
CDR3 DNA: TGTGCCAGCAGGCTAGCGGGGCCTCCCAGCGAGACCCAGTACTTC
CDR3 protein: CASRLAGPPSETQYF

V gene: TRBV4-1
J gene: TRBJ2-5
clone size: -
D gene: TRBD2
CDR3 DNA: TGCGCCAGCAGCCAAGGTCTCGGGCTAGCGGGAGGGGTATTGGGAGAGACCCAGTACTTC
CDR3 protein: CASSQGLGLAGGVLGETQYF

V gene: TRBV20-1
J gene: TRBJ2-5
clone size: -
D gene: -
CDR3 DNA: TGCAGTGCTAGAGTGACAGTGCAAGAGACCCAGTACTTC
CDR3 protein: CSARVTVQETQYF

V gene: TRBV10-3
J gene: TRBJ2-7
clone size: -
D gene: -
CDR3 DNA: TGTGCCATCAGTGAGAATCCGATCCTATTGTACGAGCAGTACTTC
CDR3 protein: CAISENPILLYEQYF

V gene: TRBV5-1
J gene: TRBJ2-1
clone size: -
D gene: TRBD1
CDR3 DNA: TGCGCCAGCAGCTTGCCTTTCCCGGGACAGGGTTTTAATGAGCAGTTCTTC
CDR3 protein: CASSLPFPGQGFNEQFF

V gene: TRBV4-1
J gene: TRBJ2-3
clone size: -
D gene: -
CDR3 DNA: TGCGCCAGCAGGGGGCCGGCAGATACGCAGTATTTT
CDR3 protein: CASRGPADTQYF

V gene: TRBV6-1
J gene: TRBJ1-5
clone size: many
D gene: -
CDR3 DNA: TGTGCCAGCAAACCCGACCTGCCCAATCAGCCCCAGCATTTT
CDR3 protein: CASKPDLPNQPQHF